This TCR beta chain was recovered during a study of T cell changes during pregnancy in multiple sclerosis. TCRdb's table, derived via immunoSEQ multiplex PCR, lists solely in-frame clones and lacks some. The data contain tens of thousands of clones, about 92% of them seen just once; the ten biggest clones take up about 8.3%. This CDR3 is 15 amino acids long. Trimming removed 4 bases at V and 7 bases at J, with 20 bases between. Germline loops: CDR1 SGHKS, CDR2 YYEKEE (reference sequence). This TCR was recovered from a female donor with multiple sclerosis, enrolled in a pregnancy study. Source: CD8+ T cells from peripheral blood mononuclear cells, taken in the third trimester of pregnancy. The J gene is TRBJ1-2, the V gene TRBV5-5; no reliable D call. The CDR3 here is CASSPIRGELTGYTF. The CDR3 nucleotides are TGTGCCAGCAGCCCAATCCGCGGGGAGCTTACTGGCTACACCTTC.